This TCR beta chain originates from a study of blood T cell repertoires in COVID-19. About the research overall: T cells, B-cell-depleted T cells, or PBMCs provided the cDNA or gDNA that served as material.

The CDR3 is made up of 14 amino acids. CDR1 is LGHNA and CDR2 is YSLEER in the germline V gene. Trimming left V 2 bases short and J 1 base short, with 8 bases between. The data were produced by immunoSEQ multiplex PCR, yet TCRdb's version contains in-frame clones alone and is incomplete. The top ten clones hold around 7% of a sample with over 300,000 clones, 85% to 90% of them seen once. Source material: peripheral blood. This TCR was recovered from a man in his late teens or twenties with active or convalescent COVID-19. The chain recombines TRBV4-3 with TRBJ1-1, with D tentatively TRBD1 (6 bases). The CDR3 DNA follows: TGCGCCAGCAGCCAACCGGACAGGAACACTGAAGCTTTCTTT. This sequence encodes CASSQPDRNTEAFF.